This T cell receptor beta chain comes out of a study of blood T cells in healthy people across ages. For the second PCR, which ran for 7 to 11 cycles, a sample-barcoded 5' primer and a J-beta primer mix were used. TCRdb recomputed calls from the 5' RACE reads with MiXCR, one row per CDR3 protein. The data show hundreds of thousands of distinct CDR3 sequences, with nearly 25% seen just once and around 10% held by the top ten. The germline V gene encodes CDR1 MDHEN and CDR2 SYDVKM. The CDR3 length is 16 residues. J gave up 5 bases and V 5 bases, and 9 bases lay outside the gene matches. The data were also submitted as part of a second study, on T cells of mothers and their children. That publication notes: Three healthy Caucasian mothers, along with their six children, were the donors.

The chain couples TRBV28 to TRBJ2-5; 12 nucleotides line up with TRBD2. The sequence came from a boy younger than 18 in good health. The material sequenced was blood. The CDR3 coding sequence is TGTGCCAGCAGTGCGGAGACCCTAGCGGGAGGGGAGACCCAGTACTTC. Translated, it gives CASSAETLAGGETQYF.